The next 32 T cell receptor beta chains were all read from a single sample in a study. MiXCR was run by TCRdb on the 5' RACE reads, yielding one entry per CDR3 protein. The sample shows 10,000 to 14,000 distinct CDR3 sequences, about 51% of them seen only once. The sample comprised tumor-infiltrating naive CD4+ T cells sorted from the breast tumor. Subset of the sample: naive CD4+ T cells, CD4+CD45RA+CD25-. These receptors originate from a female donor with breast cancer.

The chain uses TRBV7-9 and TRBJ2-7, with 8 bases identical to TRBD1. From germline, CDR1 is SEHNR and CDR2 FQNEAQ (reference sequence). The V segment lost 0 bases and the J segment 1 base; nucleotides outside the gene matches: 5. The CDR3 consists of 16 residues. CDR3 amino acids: CASSLASGQGSYEQYV. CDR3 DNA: TGTGCCAGCAGCTTAGCATCCGGACAGGGATCCTACGAGCAGTACGTC.

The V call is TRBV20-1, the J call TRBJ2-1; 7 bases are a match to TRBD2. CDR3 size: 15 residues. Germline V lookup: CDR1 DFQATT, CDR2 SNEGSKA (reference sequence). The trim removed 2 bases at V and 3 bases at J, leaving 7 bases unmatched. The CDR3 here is CSARQAGEDYNEQFF. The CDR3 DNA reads TGCAGTGCTAGACAGGCGGGAGAAGACTACAATGAGCAGTTCTTC.

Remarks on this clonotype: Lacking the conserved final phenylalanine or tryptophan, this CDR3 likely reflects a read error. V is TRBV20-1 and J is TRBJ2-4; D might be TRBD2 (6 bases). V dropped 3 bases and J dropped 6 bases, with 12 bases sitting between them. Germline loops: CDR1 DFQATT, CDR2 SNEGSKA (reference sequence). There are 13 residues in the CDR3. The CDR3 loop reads CSARDQGGNIQYL. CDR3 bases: TGCAGTGCTAGGGATCAGGGAGGAAACATTCAGTACCTC.

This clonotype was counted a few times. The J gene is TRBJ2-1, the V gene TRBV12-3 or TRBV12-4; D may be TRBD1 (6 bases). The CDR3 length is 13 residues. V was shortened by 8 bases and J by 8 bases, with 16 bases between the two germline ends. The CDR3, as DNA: TGTGCCAGCTCCCATACAGGGCGGGATGAGCAGTTCTTC. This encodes CASSHTGRDEQFF.

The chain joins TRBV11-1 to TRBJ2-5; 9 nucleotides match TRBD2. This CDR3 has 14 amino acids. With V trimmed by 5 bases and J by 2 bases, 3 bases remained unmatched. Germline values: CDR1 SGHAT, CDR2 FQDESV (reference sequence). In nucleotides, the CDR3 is TGTGCCAGCAGCCTGACTAGCGGACAAGAGACCCAGTACTTC. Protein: CASSLTSGQETQYF.

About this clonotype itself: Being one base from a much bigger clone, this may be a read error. The CDR3 is CSGDRSDEQFF. DNA of the CDR3: TGCAGCGGAGACAGGTCCGATGAGCAGTTCTTC. V usage is TRBV29-1 and J usage is TRBJ2-1; maybe TRBD1 (6 bases). Germline V lookup: CDR1 SQVTM, CDR2 ANQGSEA. The germline V and J ends were trimmed by 7 bases and 8 bases, with 12 bases remaining between them. The CDR3 runs to 11 residues.

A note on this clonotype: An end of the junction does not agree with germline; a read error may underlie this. CDR3 sequence (DNA): TGCGCCAGCAGCTTAGCGCCAGGGACAGATACGCAGTATTTT. Translated: CASSLAPGTDTQYF. The rearrangement links TRBV7-2 to TRBJ2-3, with D possibly being TRBD1 or TRBD2 (5 bases each). This CDR3 contains 14 residues. The V gene's germline CDR1 is SGHTA and CDR2 FQGNSA. The complete variable domain, with remaining parts taken from reference TRBV7-2 and TRBJ2-3, reads GAGVSQSPSNKVTEKGKDVELRCDPISGHTALYWYRQSLGQGLEFLIYFQGNSAPDKSGLPSDRFSAERTGGSVSTLTIQRTQQEDSAVYLCASSLAPGTDTQYFGPGTRLTVL.

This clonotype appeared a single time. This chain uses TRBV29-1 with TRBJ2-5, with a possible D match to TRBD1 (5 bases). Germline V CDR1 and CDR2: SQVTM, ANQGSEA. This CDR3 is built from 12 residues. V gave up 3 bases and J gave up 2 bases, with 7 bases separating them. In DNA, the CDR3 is TGCAGCGTTGATAAGGGGCAAGAGACCCAGTACTTC. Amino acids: CSVDKGQETQYF.

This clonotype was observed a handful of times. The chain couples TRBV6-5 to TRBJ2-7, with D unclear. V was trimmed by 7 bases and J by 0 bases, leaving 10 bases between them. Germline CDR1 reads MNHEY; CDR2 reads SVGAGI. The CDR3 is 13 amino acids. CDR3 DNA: TGTGCCAGCAAGGGCGGAAGCTCCTACGAGCAGTACGTC. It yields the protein CASKGGSSYEQYV.

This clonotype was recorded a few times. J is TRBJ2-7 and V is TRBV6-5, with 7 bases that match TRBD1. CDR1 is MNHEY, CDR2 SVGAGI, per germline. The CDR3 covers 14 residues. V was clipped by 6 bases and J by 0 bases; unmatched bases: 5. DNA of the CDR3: TGTGCCAGCAGCTTACAGGGGAGCTCCTACGAGCAGTACTTC. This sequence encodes CASSLQGSSYEQYF.

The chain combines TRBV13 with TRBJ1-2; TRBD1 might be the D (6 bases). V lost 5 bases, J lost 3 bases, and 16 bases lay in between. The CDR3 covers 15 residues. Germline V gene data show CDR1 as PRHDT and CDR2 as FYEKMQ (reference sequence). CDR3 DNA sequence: TGTGCCAGCAGCGCCAACAGGGAGGGGTACTATGGCTACACCTTC. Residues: CASSANREGYYGYTF.

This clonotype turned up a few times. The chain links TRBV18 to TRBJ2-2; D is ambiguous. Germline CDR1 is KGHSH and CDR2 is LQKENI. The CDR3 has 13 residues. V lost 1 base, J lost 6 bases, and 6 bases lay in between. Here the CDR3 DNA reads TGTGCCAGCTCACCACAGGTTGCCGGGGAGCTGTTTTTT. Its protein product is CASSPQVAGELFF.

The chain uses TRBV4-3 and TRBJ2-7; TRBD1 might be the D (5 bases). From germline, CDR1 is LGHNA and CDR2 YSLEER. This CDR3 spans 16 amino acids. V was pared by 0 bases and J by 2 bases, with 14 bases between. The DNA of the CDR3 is TGCGCCAGCAGCCAAGATCATAGGACATTCCCCTACGAGCAGTACTTC. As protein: CASSQDHRTFPYEQYF.

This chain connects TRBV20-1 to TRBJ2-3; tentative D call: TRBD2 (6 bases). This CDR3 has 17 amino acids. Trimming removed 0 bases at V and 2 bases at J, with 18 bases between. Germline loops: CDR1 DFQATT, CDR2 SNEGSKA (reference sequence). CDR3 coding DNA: TGCAGTGCTAGAGAGCGGTTGGGGGGTACTATCACAGATACGCAGTATTTT. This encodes CSARERLGGTITDTQYF.

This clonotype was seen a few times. CDR3 protein: CSASAGASTDTQYF. In nucleotides, the CDR3 is TGCAGTGCTAGTGCAGGGGCCAGCACAGATACGCAGTATTTT. The chain uses TRBV20-1 and TRBJ2-3; D is perhaps TRBD1 (6 bases). CDR1 is DFQATT, CDR2 SNEGSKA, per germline (reference sequence). CDR3 length equals 14 residues. Trimming stripped 3 bases from V and 0 bases from J, with 10 bases between.

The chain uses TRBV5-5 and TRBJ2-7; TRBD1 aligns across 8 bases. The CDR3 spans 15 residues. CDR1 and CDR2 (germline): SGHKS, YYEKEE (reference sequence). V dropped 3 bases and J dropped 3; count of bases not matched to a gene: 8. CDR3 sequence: CASSWAGTGIYEQYF. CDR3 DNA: TGTGCCAGCAGCTGGGCCGGGACAGGTATCTACGAGCAGTACTTC. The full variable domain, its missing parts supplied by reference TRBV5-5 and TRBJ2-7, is DAGVTQSPTHLIKTRGQQVTLRCSPISGHKSVSWYQQVLGQGPQFIFQYYEKEERGRGNFPDRFSARQFPNYSSELNVNALLLGDSALYLCASSWAGTGIYEQYFGPGTRLTVT.

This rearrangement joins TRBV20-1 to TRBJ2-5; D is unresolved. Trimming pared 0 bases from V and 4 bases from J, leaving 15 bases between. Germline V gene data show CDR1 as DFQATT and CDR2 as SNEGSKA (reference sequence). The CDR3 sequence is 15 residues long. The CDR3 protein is CSAREASRYRETQYF. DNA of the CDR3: TGCAGTGCTAGAGAGGCCAGCCGATATCGAGAGACCCAGTACTTC.

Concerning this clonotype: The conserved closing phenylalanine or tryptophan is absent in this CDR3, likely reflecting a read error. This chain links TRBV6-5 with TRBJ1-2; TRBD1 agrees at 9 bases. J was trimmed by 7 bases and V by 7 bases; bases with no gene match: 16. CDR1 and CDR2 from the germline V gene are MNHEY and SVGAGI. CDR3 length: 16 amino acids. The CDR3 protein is CASKTQRDREPPGYTV. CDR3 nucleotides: TGTGCCAGCAAAACCCAACGGGACAGGGAACCTCCTGGCTACACCGTC.

CDR3 DNA sequence: TGCAGCGCCCCGACGTGGGGCGGGAGAAAGACGTACGAGCAGTACGTC. This gives the protein CSAPTWGGRKTYEQYV. The genes are TRBV29-1 and TRBJ2-7; 7 nucleotides agree with TRBD2. There are 16 residues in the CDR3. Germline V lookup: CDR1 SQVTM, CDR2 ANQGSEA. V trimming: 7 bases; J trimming: 4 bases; junction bases outside the gene matches: 19.

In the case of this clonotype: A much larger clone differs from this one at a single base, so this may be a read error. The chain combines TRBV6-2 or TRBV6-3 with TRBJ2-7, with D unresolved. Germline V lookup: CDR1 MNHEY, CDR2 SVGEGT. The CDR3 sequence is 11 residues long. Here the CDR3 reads CVSSYQYEQYF. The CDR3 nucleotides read TGTGTCAGCAGTTACCAATACGAGCAGTACTTC.

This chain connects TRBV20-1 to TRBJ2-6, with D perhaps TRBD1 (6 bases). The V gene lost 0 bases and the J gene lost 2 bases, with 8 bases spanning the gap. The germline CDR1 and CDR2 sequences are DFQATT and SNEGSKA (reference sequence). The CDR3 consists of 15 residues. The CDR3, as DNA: TGCAGTGCTAGAGACCCAGGGGCTGGGGCCAACGTCCTGACTTTC. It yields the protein CSARDPGAGANVLTF.

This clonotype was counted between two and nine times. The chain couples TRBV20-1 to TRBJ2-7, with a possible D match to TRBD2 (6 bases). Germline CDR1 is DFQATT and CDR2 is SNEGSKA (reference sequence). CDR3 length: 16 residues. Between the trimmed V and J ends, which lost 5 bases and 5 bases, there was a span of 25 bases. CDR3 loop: CSAWAKLSGVKDEQYF. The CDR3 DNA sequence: TGCAGTGCTTGGGCGAAACTGTCGGGGGTTAAGGACGAGCAGTACTTC.

The DNA of the CDR3 is TGTGCCATCAGTGAGGGGAAAGCCTACGAGCAGTACTTC. This codes for CAISEGKAYEQYF. The chain employs TRBV10-3 and TRBJ2-7; D remains ambiguous. This CDR3 contains 13 residues. Per germline, CDR1 ENHRY and CDR2 SYGVKD. Trimming took off 2 bases at V and 2 bases at J, with 7 bases between the two ends.

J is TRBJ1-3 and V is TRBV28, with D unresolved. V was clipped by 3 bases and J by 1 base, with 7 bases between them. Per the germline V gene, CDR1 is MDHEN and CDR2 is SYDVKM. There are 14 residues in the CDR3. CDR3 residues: CASSLPGSGNTIYF. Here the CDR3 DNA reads TGTGCCAGCAGTTTGCCGGGGTCTGGAAACACCATATATTTT.

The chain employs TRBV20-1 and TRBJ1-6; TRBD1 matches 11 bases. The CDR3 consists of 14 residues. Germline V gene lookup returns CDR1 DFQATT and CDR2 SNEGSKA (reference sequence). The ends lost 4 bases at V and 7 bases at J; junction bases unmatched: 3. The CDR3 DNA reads TGCAGTGCTAACCGGGACAGGGGGAATTCACCCCTCCACTTT. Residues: CSANRDRGNSPLHF.

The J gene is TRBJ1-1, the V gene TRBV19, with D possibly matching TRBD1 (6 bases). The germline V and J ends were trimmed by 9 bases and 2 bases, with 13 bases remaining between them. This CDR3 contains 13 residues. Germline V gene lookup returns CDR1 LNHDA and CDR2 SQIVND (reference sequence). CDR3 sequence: CASHRQANTEAFF. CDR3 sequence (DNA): TGTGCCAGCCACAGACAGGCAAACACTGAAGCTTTCTTT.

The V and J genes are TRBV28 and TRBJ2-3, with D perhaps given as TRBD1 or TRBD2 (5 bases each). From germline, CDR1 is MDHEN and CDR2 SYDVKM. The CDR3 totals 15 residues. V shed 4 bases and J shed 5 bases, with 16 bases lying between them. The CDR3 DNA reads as TGTGCCAGCAGTTCAATCGGGGCCCGGGGAGATACGCAGTATTTT. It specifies CASSSIGARGDTQYF.

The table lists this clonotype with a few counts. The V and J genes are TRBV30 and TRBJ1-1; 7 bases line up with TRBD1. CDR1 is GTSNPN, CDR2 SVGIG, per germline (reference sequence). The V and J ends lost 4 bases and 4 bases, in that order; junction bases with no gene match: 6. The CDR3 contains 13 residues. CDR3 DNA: TGTGCCTGGAATCCAGGGGGGGGCACTGAAGCTTTCTTT. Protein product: CAWNPGGGTEAFF.

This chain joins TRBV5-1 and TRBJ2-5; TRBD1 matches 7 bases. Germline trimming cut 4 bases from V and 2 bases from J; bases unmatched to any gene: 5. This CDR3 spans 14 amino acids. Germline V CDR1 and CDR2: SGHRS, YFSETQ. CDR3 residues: CASSGRDRQETQYF. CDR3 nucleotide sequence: TGCGCCAGCAGCGGCCGGGACAGACAAGAGACCCAGTACTTC.

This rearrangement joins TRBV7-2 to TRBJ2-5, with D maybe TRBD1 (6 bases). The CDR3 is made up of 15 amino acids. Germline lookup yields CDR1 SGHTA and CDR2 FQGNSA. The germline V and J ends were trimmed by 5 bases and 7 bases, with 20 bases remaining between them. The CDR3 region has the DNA TGTGCCAGCAGCCGCCGGGACACCCCGAGTGTGACCCAGTACTTC. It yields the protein CASSRRDTPSVTQYF.

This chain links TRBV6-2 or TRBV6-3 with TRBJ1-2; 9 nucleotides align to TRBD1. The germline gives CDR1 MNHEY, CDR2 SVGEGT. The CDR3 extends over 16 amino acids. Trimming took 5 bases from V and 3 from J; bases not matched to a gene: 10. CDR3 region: CASSTTSGTGYYGYTF. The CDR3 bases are TGTGCCAGCAGTACAACATCCGGGACAGGGTACTATGGCTACACCTTC.

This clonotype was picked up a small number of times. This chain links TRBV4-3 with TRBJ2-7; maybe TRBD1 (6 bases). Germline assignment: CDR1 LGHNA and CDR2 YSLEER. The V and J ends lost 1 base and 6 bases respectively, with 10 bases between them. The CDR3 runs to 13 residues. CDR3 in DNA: TGCGCCAGCAGCCAAGTGGTAGGGGGCGAGCAGTACTTC. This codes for CASSQVVGGEQYF.